Listed here are 29 T cell receptor beta chains from one sample, sequenced in a study of CD8+CD57+ T cells in acquired aplastic anemia. By flow cytometry, patients selected for sequencing had shown an expansion of CD8+CD57+ cells. CDR3 and TCR beta VDJ profiling relied on genomic DNA as the template. TCRdb recomputed calls from the reads with MiXCR, one row per CDR3 protein. The repertoire holds roughly 250,000 distinct CDR3 sequences, around 43% seen once, with 7% to 10% in the top ten. The sample consisted of sorted CD4+, CD8+, or CD8+CD57+ T cells (not recorded which) from PBMCs. The receptors shown here come from a human donor with aplastic anemia.

With regard to this clonotype: Likely a read error: the CDR3 ends without its conserved phenylalanine or tryptophan. The rearrangement uses TRBV29-1 and TRBJ1-2, with D hard to call. The V gene's germline CDR1 is SQVTM and CDR2 ANQGSEA. The CDR3 loop spans 10 amino acids. The CDR3 DNA sequence: TGCAGTACTTTGAGGGATGGCTACACCCTC. It codes for CSTLRDGYTL.

This clonotype was observed at least ten times. The CDR3 spells CSASPRRTDTQYF. The CDR3 DNA reads TGCAGTGCTAGTCCTAGGAGGACAGATACGCAGTATTTT. The chain joins TRBV20-1 to TRBJ2-3, with a weak D call TRBD2 (5 bases). Germline assignment: CDR1 DFQATT and CDR2 SNEGSKA (reference sequence). CDR3 length: 13 residues. V shed 3 bases and J shed 3 bases, with 10 bases lying between them.

The chain employs TRBV14 and TRBJ2-3, with TRBD2 as a possible D gene (6 bases). Germline CDR1 is SGHDN and CDR2 is FVKESK. V shed 1 base and J shed 8 bases, with 16 bases lying between them. The CDR3 consists of 15 residues. CDR3 DNA sequence: TGTGCCAGCAGCCAAGCGGGAGCTTATGGTGGTACGCAGTATTTT. This translates into CASSQAGAYGGTQYF.

This clonotype has ten or more counts. V and J are TRBV7-9 and TRBJ2-7; D is perhaps TRBD1 (6 bases). The germline V and J ends were trimmed by 9 bases and 4 bases, with 19 bases remaining between them. The CDR3 sequence is 14 residues long. Per germline, CDR1 SEHNR and CDR2 FQNEAQ (reference sequence). The CDR3 protein is CASSHDRRRYEQYF. The CDR3 DNA reads TGTGCCAGTAGCCACGACAGGAGAAGGTACGAGCAGTACTTC.

This clonotype was recorded at least ten times. V and J are TRBV6-5 and TRBJ2-7, with D possibly TRBD1 on 6 matching bases. The V end lost 0 bases, the J end lost 7 bases, and 10 bases lay between the germline ends. From germline, CDR1 is MNHEY and CDR2 SVGAGI. The CDR3 consists of 13 residues. CDR3 protein: CASSYSDSLEQYF. CDR3 sequence (DNA): TGTGCCAGCAGTTACTCGGACAGTTTGGAGCAGTACTTC.

The V call is TRBV2, the J call TRBJ2-1; 9 positions agree with TRBD2. Germline V gives CDR1 SNHLY, CDR2 FYNNEI. V lost 8 bases and J lost 8; bases outside the gene matches: 10. The CDR3 spans 14 residues. The CDR3 loop is CASGISGSLHEQFF. For the CDR3, the DNA is TGTGCCAGCGGGATTAGCGGGAGTCTCCATGAGCAGTTCTTC.

In this sample, this clonotype turned up many times. DNA of the CDR3: TGCGCCAGCAGCTTGGGGGACAGGGAGAGGAAGAACACTGAAGCTTTCTTT. Its protein is CASSLGDRERKNTEAFF. This chain uses TRBV5-1 with TRBJ1-1, with 9 bases aligning to TRBD1. CDR1 and CDR2 (germline): SGHRS, YFSETQ. The CDR3 is 17 amino acids. The V segment lost 0 bases and the J segment 1 base; nucleotides outside the gene matches: 7.

V gene TRBV28 combines with J gene TRBJ2-5; 8 bases are a match to TRBD1. Germline CDR1 MDHEN, CDR2 SYDVKM. After removal of 6 bases from V and 5 bases from J, the junction contained 8 bases not matched to a gene. This CDR3 contains 14 residues. The CDR3 spells CASSKGQGRETQYF. For the CDR3, the DNA is TGTGCCAGCAGCAAAGGACAGGGCCGGGAGACCCAGTACTTC.

This clonotype occurred many times. V and J are TRBV28 and TRBJ1-5; D not resolved. This CDR3 spans 14 amino acids. Germline-derived CDR1 and CDR2 are MDHEN and SYDVKM. V was cut by 6 bases and J by 3 bases, with 12 bases left in between. The CDR3 nucleotides are TGTGCCAGCAGGCTGGAAGGTTCCAATCAGCCCCAGCATTTT. This codes for CASRLEGSNQPQHF.

This chain joins TRBV2 and TRBJ1-5; possibly TRBD1 for D (5 bases). The CDR3 has 16 amino acids. The V end was cut by 3 bases, the J end by 3 bases, with 15 bases between. The germline gives CDR1 SNHLY, CDR2 FYNNEI. CDR3 residues: CASSDQLGHYNQPQHF. CDR3 bases: TGTGCCAGCAGTGACCAGCTCGGACATTACAATCAGCCCCAGCATTTT. The full variable domain, completed using reference TRBV2 and TRBJ1-5, is EPEVTQTPSHQVTQMGQEVILRCVPISNHLYFYWYRQILGQKVEFLVSFYNNEISEKSEIFDDQFSVERPDGSNFTLKIRSTKLEDSAMYFCASSDQLGHYNQPQHFGDGTRLSIL.

The chain links TRBV7-9 to TRBJ1-2; 7 nucleotides match TRBD1. This CDR3 has 15 amino acids. From germline, CDR1 is SEHNR and CDR2 FQNEAQ (reference sequence). J was trimmed by 3 bases and V by 5 bases; bases with no gene match: 9. DNA for the CDR3: TGTGCCAGCAGCCCCCGGACAGGCCCCGACTATGGCTACACCTTC. Its translation is CASSPRTGPDYGYTF.

As regards this clonotype: This may stem from a read error, because a much larger clone lies one nucleotide away. The J gene is TRBJ2-1, the V gene TRBV9; D remains unclear. This CDR3 contains 12 residues. Per the germline V gene, CDR1 is SGDLS and CDR2 is YYNGEE. The CDR3, as DNA: TGTGCCAGCAGCGTCGACGGGCCGGAGCAGTCCTTC. Translating gives CASSVDGPEQSF.

This clonotype was observed a single time. The chain links TRBV7-3 to TRBJ1-2; TRBD1 matches at 10 bases. CDR1 and CDR2 from the germline V gene are SGHTA and FQGTGA. The CDR3 contains 15 residues. With 2 bases clipped from V and 3 bases from J, the junction kept 3 bases outside the gene matches. The CDR3 is CASSLGTGVHYGYTF. DNA of the CDR3: TGTGCCAGCAGCTTAGGGACAGGGGTCCACTATGGCTACACCTTC.

The rearrangement links TRBV29-1 to TRBJ1-1; possibly TRBD1 for D (6 bases). V gave up 5 bases and J gave up 10 bases, with 11 bases separating them. The CDR3 contains 10 residues. Per germline, CDR1 SQVTM and CDR2 ANQGSEA. CDR3 DNA sequence: TGCAGCGTTTTGGGGGCAGGAGCTTTCTTT. It translates to CSVLGAGAFF.

This clonotype has only a few counts. The V gene is TRBV6-1, the J gene TRBJ2-3; TRBD1 matches 7 bases. Per germline, CDR1 MNHNS and CDR2 SASEGT. With V trimmed by 7 bases and J by 5 bases, 15 bases remained unmatched. This CDR3 comprises 16 residues. CDR3 region: CASTTRGTAFRDTQYF. For the CDR3, the DNA is TGTGCCAGCACTACGAGGGGGACAGCGTTTAGAGATACGCAGTATTTT.

This clonotype was seen only a few times. V gene TRBV25-1 combines with J gene TRBJ2-7; the D gene is possibly TRBD2 (6 bases). The CDR3 is 14 residues long. V was clipped by 5 bases and J by 3 bases, with 14 bases between them. Germline-derived CDR1 and CDR2 are MGHDK and SYGVNS. The CDR3 here is CASSLEGGSYEQYF. For the CDR3, the DNA is TGTGCCAGCAGTTTAGAGGGAGGAAGCTACGAGCAGTACTTC.

Comments on this clonotype: This sequence may be a read error, since a much larger clone differs from it by one base. This chain uses TRBV6-5 with TRBJ2-1; D is possibly TRBD1 or TRBD2 (5 bases each). Trimming removed 5 bases at V and 12 bases at J, with 14 bases between. The CDR3 loop spans 12 amino acids. The germline V gene has CDR1 MNHEY and CDR2 SVGAGI. CDR3 nucleotide sequence: TGTGCCAGCAGTACCACCTGGGACGGGCAGTTCTTC. Translated, it gives CASSTTWDGQFF.

The rearrangement links TRBV19 to TRBJ1-2; D not resolved. The CDR3 runs to 16 residues. The germline gives CDR1 LNHDA, CDR2 SQIVND (reference sequence). The V end lost 1 base, the J end lost 0 bases, and 12 bases lay between the germline ends. The CDR3 here is CASSIGGSYSNYGYTF. The DNA of the CDR3 is TGTGCCAGTAGTATAGGGGGTTCCTATTCTAACTATGGCTACACCTTC.

The chain links TRBV12-5 to TRBJ1-3; 7 bases map to TRBD1. Germline loops: CDR1 LGHNT, CDR2 FRNRAP. Losses at the gene ends were 4 bases for V and 2 bases for J; bases not matched to a gene: 11. CDR3 length equals 17 residues. Written as DNA, the CDR3 is TGTGCTAGTGGTTGGCAGGGGGGCGGCCTGGCTGGAAACACCATATATTTT. Encoded protein: CASGWQGGGLAGNTIYF.

The chain uses TRBV20-1 and TRBJ2-3, with TRBD2 matching over 7 bases. The CDR3 has 15 amino acids. Trimming took 5 bases from V and 2 from J; bases not matched to a gene: 10. CDR1 and CDR2 (germline): DFQATT, SNEGSKA (reference sequence). CDR3 bases: TGCAGTGCTGGCTTAGGCGGGGGACTCACAGATACGCAGTATTTT. Protein sequence: CSAGLGGGLTDTQYF.

Remarks on this clonotype: The junction differs from germline at one of its ends, possibly a read error. The chain uses TRBV7-6 and TRBJ1-2; D ambiguous. The germline V gene encodes CDR1 SGHVS and CDR2 FNYEAQ. This CDR3 region has 13 residues. The chain's CDR3 is CDSSQRLGHGYTF. In DNA, the CDR3 is TGTGACAGCTCCCAGAGACTAGGCCATGGCTACACCTTC. Full variable domain (rest looked up from reference TRBV7-6 and TRBJ1-2): GAGVSQSPRYKVTKRGQDVALRCDPISGHVSLYWYRQALGQGPEFLTYFNYEAQQDKSGLPNDRFSAERPEGSISTLTIQRTEQRDSAMYRCDSSQRLGHGYTFGSGTRLTVV.

The sample holds a few counts of this clonotype. The junction and the germline gene differ at one end; a read error may be behind it. The chain joins TRBV27 to TRBJ1-2, with D unresolved. This CDR3 is built from 15 residues. The germline CDR1 and CDR2 sequences are MNHEY and SMNVEV (reference sequence). The CDR3 DNA reads TGTGCCCGCAGAATGAACAGCGGCATTAACTATGGCTACACCTTC. Residues: CARRMNSGINYGYTF.

The chain employs TRBV20-1 and TRBJ1-5, with D possibly TRBD1 on 5 matching bases. V lost 0 bases and J 8 bases, leaving 20 bases between the germline ends. Germline V gene data show CDR1 as DFQATT and CDR2 as SNEGSKA (reference sequence). The CDR3 runs to 16 residues. CDR3 loop: CSARDLGQSPGEPQHF. The CDR3 DNA follows: TGCAGTGCTAGAGATCTGGGTCAGAGCCCGGGGGAGCCCCAGCATTTT.

This clonotype was recorded at least ten times. The V gene is TRBV9, the J gene TRBJ1-2; perhaps TRBD1 as D (5 bases). V lost 3 bases and J lost 0, with 15 bases in between. Germline V CDR1 and CDR2: SGDLS, YYNGEE. This CDR3 comprises 16 residues. The CDR3 bases are TGTGCCAGCAGCGGACAGACTCGACAAGCTAACTATGGCTACACCTTC. Translated: CASSGQTRQANYGYTF.

V and J are TRBV29-1 and TRBJ1-3; 8 positions match TRBD1. The CDR3 consists of 13 residues. The trim removed 6 bases at V and 2 bases at J, leaving 3 bases unmatched. CDR1 SQVTM and CDR2 ANQGSEA come from the germline V gene. In nucleotides, the CDR3 is TGCAGCGTCATACAGGGGGCTGGAAACACCATATATTTT. Translation gives CSVIQGAGNTIYF.

V usage is TRBV9 and J usage is TRBJ1-3; TRBD1 matches 7 bases. This CDR3 is 15 amino acids long. V was pared by 3 bases and J by 0 bases, with 3 bases of the junction left unmatched. CDR1 and CDR2 from the germline V gene are SGDLS and YYNGEE. CDR3 DNA: TGTGCCAGCAGCGCAGACAGGGACTCTGGAAACACCATATATTTT. This sequence encodes CASSADRDSGNTIYF.

V and J are TRBV2 and TRBJ1-1; no definite D call. The V end was cut by 10 bases, the J end by 3 bases, with 0 bases between. The CDR3 sequence is 8 residues long. From germline, CDR1 is SNHLY and CDR2 FYNNEI. CDR3 DNA: TGTGCCAACACTGAAGCTTTCTTT. It is translated as CANTEAFF.

This clonotype was observed at least ten times. The rearrangement links TRBV6-1 to TRBJ2-7, with 8 bases lining up with TRBD1. CDR3 length: 15 residues. The J segment lost 2 bases and the V segment lost 8 bases, leaving 11 bases of the junction unmatched. Germline V lookup: CDR1 MNHNS, CDR2 SASEGT. The CDR3 is CASDTNAGQAYEQYF. CDR3 coding DNA: TGTGCCAGCGACACTAATGCGGGACAGGCCTACGAGCAGTACTTC.

This clonotype has a handful of counts. This rearrangement joins TRBV10-3 to TRBJ2-5; tentatively, D is TRBD1 or TRBD2 (5 bases each). The CDR3 has 15 residues. The V gene's germline CDR1 is ENHRY and CDR2 SYGVKD. V was shortened by 10 bases and J by 0 bases, with 18 bases between the two germline ends. The chain's CDR3 is CASSPGTRYQETQYF. CDR3 bases: TGTGCCAGCAGCCCAGGGACCCGGTACCAAGAGACCCAGTACTTC.